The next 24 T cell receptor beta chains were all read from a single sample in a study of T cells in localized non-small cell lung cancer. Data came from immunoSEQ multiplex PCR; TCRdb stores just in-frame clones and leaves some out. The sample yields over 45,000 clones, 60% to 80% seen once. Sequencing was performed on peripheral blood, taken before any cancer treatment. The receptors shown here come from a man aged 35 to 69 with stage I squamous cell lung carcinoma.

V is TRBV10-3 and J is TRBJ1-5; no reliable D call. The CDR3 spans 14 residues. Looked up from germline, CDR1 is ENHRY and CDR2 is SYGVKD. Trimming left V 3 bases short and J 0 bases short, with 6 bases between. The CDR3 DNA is TGTGCCATCAGTGATCGAGGTAGCAATCAGCCCCAGCATTTT. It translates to CAISDRGSNQPQHF.

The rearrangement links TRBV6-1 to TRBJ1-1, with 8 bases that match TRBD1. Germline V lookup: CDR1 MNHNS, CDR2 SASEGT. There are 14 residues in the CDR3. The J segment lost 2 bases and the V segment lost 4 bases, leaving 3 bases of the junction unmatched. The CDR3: CASSAGQGNTEAFF. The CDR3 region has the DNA TGTGCCAGCAGTGCCGGACAGGGAAACACTGAAGCTTTCTTT.

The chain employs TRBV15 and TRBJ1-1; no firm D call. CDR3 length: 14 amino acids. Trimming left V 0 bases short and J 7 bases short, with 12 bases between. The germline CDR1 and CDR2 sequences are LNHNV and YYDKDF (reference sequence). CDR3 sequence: CATSRDLVKGEAFF. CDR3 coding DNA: TGTGCCACCAGCAGAGATCTGGTGAAAGGTGAAGCTTTCTTT.

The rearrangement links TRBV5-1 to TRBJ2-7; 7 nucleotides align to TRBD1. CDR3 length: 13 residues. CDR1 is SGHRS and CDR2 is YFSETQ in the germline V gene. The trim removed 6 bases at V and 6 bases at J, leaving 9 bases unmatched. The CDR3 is CASMGDSLSEQYF. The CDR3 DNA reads TGCGCCAGCATGGGGGACAGTCTGTCCGAGCAGTACTTC.

The CDR3 bases are TGTGCCAGCAGCTCCACAGCCGGATCGTCCGGGACACTTAATCAGCCCCAGCATTTT. Its translation is CASSSTAGSSGTLNQPQHF. V usage is TRBV7-8 and J usage is TRBJ1-5; tentative D call: TRBD1 (6 bases). Germline V gene sequence: CDR1 SGHVS, CDR2 FQNEAQ. V lost 4 bases and J 4 bases, leaving 26 bases between the germline ends. The CDR3 has 19 residues.

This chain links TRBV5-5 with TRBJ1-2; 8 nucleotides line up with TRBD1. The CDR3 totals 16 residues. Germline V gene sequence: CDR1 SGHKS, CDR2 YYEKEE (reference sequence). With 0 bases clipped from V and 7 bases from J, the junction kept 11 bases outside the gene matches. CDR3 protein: CASSLGRGTGGRGYTF. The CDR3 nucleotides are TGTGCCAGCAGCTTGGGGCGGGGGACAGGTGGCCGTGGCTACACCTTC.

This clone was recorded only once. The CDR3 DNA reads as TGTGCCAGCAGTTTACCGGCATTGAACACTGAAGCTTTCTTT. It codes for CASSLPALNTEAFF. The chain joins TRBV28 to TRBJ1-1, with unresolved D. Trimming shortened V by 2 bases and J by 0 bases, and 7 bases separated the two germline ends. CDR3 size: 14 residues. CDR1 is MDHEN, CDR2 SYDVKM, per germline.

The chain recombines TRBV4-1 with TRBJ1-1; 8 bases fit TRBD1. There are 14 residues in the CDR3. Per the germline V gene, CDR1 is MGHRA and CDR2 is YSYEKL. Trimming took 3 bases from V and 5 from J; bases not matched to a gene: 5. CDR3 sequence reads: CASSQLQGVTEAFF. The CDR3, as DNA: TGCGCCAGCAGCCAGTTACAGGGGGTGACTGAAGCTTTCTTT.

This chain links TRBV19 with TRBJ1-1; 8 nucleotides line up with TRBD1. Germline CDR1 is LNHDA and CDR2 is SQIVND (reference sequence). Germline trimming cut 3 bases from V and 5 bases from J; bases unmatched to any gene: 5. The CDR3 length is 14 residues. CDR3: CASSIQGAYTEAFF. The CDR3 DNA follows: TGTGCCAGTAGTATCCAGGGGGCGTATACTGAAGCTTTCTTT.

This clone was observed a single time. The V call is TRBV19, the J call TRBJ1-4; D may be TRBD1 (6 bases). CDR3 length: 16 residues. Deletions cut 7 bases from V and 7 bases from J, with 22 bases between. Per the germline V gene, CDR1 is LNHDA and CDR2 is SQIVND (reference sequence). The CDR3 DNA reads TGTGCCAGTACCACAATGTCGGGGGCGAGAAGTGAAAAACTGTTTTTT. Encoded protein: CASTTMSGARSEKLFF.

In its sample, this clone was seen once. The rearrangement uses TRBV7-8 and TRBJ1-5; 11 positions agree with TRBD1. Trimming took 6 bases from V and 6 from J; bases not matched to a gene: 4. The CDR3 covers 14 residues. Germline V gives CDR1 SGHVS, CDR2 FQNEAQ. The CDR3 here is CASRSDRGPQPQHF. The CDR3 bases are TGTGCCAGCAGATCGGACAGGGGGCCTCAGCCCCAGCATTTT.

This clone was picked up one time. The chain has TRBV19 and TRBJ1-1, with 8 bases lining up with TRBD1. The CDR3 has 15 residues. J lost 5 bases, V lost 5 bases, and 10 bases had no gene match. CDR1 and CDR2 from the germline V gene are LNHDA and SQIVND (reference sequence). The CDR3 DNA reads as TGTGCCAGTAGTGGCCTGCAGGACAGGGTAACTGAAGCTTTCTTT. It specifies CASSGLQDRVTEAFF.

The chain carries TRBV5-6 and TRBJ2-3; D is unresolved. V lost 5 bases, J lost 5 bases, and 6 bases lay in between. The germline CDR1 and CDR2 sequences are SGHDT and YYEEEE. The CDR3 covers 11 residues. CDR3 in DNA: TGTGCCAGCAGTAAACGAGATACGCAGTATTTT. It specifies CASSKRDTQYF.

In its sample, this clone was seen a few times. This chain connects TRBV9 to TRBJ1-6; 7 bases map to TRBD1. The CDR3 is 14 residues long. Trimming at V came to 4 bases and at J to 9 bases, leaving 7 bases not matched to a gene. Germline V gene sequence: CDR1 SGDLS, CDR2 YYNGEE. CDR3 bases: TGTGCCAGCAGCCAGACAGGGATTAGTTCACCCCTCCACTTT. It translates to CASSQTGISSPLHF.

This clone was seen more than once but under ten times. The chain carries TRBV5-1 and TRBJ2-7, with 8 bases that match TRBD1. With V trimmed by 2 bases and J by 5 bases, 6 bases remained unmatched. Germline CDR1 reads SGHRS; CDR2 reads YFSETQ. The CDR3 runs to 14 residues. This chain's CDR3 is CASSLGQGGDEQYF. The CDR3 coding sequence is TGCGCCAGCAGCTTAGGACAGGGTGGCGACGAGCAGTACTTC.

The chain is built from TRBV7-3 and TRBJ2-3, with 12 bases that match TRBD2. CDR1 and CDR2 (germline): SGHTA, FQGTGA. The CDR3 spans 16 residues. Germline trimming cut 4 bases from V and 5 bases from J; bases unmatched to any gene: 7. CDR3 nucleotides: TGTGCCAGCAGCTCCCGGACTAGCGGGGTCGTAGATACGCAGTATTTT. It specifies CASSSRTSGVVDTQYF.

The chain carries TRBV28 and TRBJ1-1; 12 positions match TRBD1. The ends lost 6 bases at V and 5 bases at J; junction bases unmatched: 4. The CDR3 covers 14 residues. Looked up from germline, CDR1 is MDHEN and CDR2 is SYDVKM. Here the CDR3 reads CASRGGQGATEAFF. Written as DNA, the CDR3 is TGTGCCAGCAGGGGGGGACAGGGGGCGACTGAAGCTTTCTTT.

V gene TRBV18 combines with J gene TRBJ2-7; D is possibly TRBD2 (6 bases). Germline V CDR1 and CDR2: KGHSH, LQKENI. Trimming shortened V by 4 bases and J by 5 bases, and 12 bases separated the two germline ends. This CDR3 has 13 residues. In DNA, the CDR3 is TGTGCCAGCTCACGAGGACTACTCGACGAGCAGTACTTC. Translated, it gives CASSRGLLDEQYF.

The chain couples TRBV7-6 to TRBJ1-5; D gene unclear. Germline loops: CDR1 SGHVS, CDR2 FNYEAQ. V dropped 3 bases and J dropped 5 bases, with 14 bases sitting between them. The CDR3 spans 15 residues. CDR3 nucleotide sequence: TGTGCCAGCAGCTTCGGTCCGGACCGCTATCAGCCCCAGCATTTT. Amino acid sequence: CASSFGPDRYQPQHF.

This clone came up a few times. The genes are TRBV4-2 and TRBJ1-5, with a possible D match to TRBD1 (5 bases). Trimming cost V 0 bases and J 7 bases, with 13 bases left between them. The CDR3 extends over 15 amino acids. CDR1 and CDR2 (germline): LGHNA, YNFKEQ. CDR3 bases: TGTGCCAGCAGCCAAGATTTGACAGAGGGGCAGCCCCAGCATTTT. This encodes CASSQDLTEGQPQHF.

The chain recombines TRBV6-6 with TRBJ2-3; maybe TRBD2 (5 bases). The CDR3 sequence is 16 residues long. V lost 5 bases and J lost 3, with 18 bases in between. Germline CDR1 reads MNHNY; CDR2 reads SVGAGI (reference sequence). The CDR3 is CASSTEPSSPTDTQYF. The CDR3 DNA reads TGTGCCAGCAGTACTGAACCTAGCTCCCCAACAGATACGCAGTATTTT.

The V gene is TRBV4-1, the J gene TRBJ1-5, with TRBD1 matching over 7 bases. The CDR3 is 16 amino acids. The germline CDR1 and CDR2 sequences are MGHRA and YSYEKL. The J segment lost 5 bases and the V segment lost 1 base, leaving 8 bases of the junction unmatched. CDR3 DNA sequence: TGCGCCAGCAGCCAAGGGATCGACAGGGTGGATCAGCCCCAGCATTTT. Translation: CASSQGIDRVDQPQHF.

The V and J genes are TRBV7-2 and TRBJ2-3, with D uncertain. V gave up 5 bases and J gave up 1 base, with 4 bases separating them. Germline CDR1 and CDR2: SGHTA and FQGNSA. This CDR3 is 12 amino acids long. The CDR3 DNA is TGTGCCAGCAGCACCCGCACAGATACGCAGTATTTT. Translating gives CASSTRTDTQYF.

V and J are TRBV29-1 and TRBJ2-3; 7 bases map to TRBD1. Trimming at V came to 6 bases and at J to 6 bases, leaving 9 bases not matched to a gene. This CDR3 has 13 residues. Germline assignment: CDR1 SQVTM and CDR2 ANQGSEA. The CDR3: CSVTRTGSDTQYF. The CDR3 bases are TGCAGCGTCACACGGACAGGCTCTGATACGCAGTATTTT.